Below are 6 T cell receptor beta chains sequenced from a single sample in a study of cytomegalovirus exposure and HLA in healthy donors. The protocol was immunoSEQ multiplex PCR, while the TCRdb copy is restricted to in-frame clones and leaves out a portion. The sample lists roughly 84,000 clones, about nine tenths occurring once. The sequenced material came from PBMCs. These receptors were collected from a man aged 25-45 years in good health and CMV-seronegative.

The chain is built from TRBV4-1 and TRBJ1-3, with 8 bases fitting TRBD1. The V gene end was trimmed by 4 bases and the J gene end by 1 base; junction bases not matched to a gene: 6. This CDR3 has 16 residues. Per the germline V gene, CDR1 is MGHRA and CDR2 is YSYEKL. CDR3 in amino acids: CASSRQGAISGNTIYF. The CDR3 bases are TGCGCCAGCAGCCGGCAGGGGGCAATTTCTGGAAACACCATATATTTT.

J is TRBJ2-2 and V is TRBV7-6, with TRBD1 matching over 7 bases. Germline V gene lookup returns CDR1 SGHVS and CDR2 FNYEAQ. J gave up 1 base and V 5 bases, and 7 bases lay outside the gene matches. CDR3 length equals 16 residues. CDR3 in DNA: TGTGCCAGCAGCCGACCCGGGACAGAGAACACCGGGGAGCTGTTTTTT. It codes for CASSRPGTENTGELFF.

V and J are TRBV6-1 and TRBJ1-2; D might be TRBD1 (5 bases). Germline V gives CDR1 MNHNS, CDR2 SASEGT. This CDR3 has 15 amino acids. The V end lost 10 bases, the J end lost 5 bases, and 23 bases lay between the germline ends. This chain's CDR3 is CATLRSESGWYGYTF. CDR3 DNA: TGTGCCACCTTAAGGTCGGAGTCAGGGTGGTATGGCTACACCTTC.

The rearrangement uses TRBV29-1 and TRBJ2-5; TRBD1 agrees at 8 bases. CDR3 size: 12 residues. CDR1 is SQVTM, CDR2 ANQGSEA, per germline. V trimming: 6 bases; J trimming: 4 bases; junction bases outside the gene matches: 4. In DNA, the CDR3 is TGCAGCGTAATACAGGGGGGAGAGACCCAGTACTTC. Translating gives CSVIQGGETQYF.

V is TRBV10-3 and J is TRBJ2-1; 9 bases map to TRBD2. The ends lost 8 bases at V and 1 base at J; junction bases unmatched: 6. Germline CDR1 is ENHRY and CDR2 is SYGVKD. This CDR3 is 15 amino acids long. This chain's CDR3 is CAIQVAGVSYNEQFF. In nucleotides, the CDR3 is TGTGCCATCCAGGTAGCGGGGGTTTCCTACAATGAGCAGTTCTTC.

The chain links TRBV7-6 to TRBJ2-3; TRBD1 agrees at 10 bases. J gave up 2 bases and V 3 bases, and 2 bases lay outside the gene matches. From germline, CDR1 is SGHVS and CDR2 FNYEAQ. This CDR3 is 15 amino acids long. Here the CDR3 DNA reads TGTGCCAGCAGCTTGGGGACAGGGGACACAGATACGCAGTATTTT. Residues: CASSLGTGDTDTQYF.